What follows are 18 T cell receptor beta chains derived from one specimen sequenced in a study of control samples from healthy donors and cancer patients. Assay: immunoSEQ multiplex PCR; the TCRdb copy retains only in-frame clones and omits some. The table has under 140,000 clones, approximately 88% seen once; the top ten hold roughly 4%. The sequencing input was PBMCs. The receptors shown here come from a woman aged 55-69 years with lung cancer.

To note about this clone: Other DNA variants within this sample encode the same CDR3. CDR3 sequence: CASSEEQPQHF. The CDR3 DNA reads as TGTGCCAGCAGTGAGGAACAGCCCCAGCATTTT. The chain couples TRBV6-1 to TRBJ1-5; D is uncertain. Between the trimmed V and J ends, which lost 3 bases and 7 bases, there was a span of 4 bases. Looked up from germline, CDR1 is MNHNS and CDR2 is SASEGT. The length of the CDR3 is 11 residues.

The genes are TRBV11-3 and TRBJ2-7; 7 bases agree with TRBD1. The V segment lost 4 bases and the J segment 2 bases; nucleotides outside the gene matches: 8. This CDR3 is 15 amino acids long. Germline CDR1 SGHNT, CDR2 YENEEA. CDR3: CASSSRQGSTYEQYF. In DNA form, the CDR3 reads TGTGCCAGCAGCTCCCGACAGGGTTCAACCTACGAGCAGTACTTC.

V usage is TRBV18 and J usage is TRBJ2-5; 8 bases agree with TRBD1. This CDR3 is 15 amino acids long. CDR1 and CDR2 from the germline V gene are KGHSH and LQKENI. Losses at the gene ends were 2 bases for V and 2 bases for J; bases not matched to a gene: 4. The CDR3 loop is CASSPTGGLQETQYF. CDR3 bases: TGTGCCAGCTCACCAACAGGGGGTCTTCAAGAGACCCAGTACTTC.

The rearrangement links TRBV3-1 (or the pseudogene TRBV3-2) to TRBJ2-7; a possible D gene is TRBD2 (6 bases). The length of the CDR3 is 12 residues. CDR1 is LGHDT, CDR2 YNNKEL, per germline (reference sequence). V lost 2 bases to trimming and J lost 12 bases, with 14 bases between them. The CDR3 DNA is TGTGCCAGCAGCCAAAATATAGGCGGGACGTACTTC. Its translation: CASSQNIGGTYF.

The CDR3 DNA is TGTGCCAGCAGTTTATTTCCGGGAGGGGGGGACACTGAAGCTTTCTTT. Its protein is CASSLFPGGGDTEAFF. The chain has TRBV27 and TRBJ1-1; D may be TRBD1 (6 bases). Between the trimmed V and J ends, which lost 1 base and 3 bases, there was a span of 15 bases. Germline V CDR1 and CDR2: MNHEY, SMNVEV (reference sequence). CDR3 length equals 16 residues.

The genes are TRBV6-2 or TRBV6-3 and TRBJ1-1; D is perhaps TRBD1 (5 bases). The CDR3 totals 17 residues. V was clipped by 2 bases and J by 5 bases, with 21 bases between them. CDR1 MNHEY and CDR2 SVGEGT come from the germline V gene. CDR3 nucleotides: TGTGCCAGCAGTTACAGTCAGGGCCGCCTTCGGGAGACTGAAGCTTTCTTT. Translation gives CASSYSQGRLRETEAFF.

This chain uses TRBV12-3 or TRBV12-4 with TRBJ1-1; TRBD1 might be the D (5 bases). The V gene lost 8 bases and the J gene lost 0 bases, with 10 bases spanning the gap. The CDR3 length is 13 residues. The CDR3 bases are TGTGCCAGCGGGGGACCTTTGAACACTGAAGCTTTCTTT. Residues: CASGGPLNTEAFF.

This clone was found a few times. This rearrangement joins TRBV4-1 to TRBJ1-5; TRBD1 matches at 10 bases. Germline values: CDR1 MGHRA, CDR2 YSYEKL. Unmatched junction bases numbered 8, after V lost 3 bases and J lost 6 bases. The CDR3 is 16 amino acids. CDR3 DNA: TGCGCCAGCAGCCACAAAACGGGACAGGGGTCTCAGCCCCAGCATTTT. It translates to CASSHKTGQGSQPQHF.

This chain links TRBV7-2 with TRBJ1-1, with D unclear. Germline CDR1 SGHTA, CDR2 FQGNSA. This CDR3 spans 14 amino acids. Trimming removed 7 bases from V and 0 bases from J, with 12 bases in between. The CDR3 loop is CASNSPSVNTEAFF. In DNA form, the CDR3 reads TGTGCCAGCAACTCTCCATCGGTGAACACTGAAGCTTTCTTT.

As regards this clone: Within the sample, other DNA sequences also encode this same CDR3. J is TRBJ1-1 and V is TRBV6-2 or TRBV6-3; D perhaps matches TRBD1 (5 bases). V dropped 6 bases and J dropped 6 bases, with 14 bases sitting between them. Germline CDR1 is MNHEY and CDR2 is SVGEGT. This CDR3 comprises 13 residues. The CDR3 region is CASSPGRGAEAFF. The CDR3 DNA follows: TGTGCCAGCAGCCCGGGTCGGGGGGCTGAAGCTTTCTTT.

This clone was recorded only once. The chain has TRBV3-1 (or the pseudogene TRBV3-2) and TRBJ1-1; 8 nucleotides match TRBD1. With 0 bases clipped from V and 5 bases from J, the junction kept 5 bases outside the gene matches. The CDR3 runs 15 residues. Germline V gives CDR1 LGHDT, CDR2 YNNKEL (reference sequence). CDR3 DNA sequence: TGTGCCAGCAGCCAAGAGGCAGGGGGCAGGACTGAAGCTTTCTTT. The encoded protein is CASSQEAGGRTEAFF.

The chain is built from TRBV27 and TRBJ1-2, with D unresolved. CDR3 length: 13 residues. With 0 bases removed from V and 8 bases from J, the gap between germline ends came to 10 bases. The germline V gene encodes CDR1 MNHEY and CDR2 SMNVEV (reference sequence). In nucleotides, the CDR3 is TGTGCCAGCAGTTTATCGGAGGGAGAGGGCTACACCTTC. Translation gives CASSLSEGEGYTF.

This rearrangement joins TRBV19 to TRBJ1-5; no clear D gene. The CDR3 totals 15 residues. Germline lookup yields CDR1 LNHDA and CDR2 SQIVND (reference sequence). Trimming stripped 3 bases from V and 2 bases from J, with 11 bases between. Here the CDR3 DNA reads TGTGCCAGTAGTATTCTTCGACTGGGCAATCAGCCCCAGCATTTT. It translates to CASSILRLGNQPQHF.

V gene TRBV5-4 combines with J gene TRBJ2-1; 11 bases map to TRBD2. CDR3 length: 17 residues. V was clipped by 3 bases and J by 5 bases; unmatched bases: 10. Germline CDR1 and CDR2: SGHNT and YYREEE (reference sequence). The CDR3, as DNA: TGTGCCAGCAGCTCTGGGGGGGGACTAGCGGTCAACAATGAGCAGTTCTTC. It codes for CASSSGGGLAVNNEQFF.

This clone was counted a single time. The CDR3 protein is CASSPRQGGNTIYF. The CDR3 DNA reads as TGTGCCAGCAGCCCCCGGCAGGGGGGAAACACCATATATTTT. The genes are TRBV7-2 and TRBJ1-3; tentative D call: TRBD1 (6 bases). Germline-derived CDR1 and CDR2 are SGHTA and FQGNSA. This CDR3 region has 14 residues. V dropped 5 bases and J dropped 4 bases, with 12 bases sitting between them.

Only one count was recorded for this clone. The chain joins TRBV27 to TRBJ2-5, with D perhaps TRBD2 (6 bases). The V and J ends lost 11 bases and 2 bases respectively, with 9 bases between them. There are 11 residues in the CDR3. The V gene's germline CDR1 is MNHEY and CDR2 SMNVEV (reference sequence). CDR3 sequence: CAPGGQETQYF. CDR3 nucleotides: TGTGCCCCTGGGGGGCAAGAGACCCAGTACTTC.

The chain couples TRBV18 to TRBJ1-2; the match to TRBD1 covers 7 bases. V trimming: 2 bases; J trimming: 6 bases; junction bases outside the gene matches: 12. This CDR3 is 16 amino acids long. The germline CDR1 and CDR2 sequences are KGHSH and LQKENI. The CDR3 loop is CASSPNGRTGRDGYTF. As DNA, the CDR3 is TGTGCCAGCTCACCAAATGGGAGGACAGGTAGAGATGGCTACACCTTC.

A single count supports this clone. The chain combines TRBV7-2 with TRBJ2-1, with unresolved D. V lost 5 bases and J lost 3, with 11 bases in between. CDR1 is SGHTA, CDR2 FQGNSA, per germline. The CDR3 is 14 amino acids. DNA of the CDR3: TGTGCCAGCAGCCCACAATCCGTCTACAATGAGCAGTTCTTC. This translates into CASSPQSVYNEQFF. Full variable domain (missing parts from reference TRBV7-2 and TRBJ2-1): GAGVSQSPSNKVTEKGKDVELRCDPISGHTALYWYRQSLGQGLEFLIYFQGNSAPDKSGLPSDRFSAERTGGSVSTLTIQRTQQEDSAVYLCASSPQSVYNEQFFGPGTRLTVL.